These 16 T cell receptor beta chains were sequenced from one sample in a study of blood T cells in healthy people across ages. Through a sample-barcoded 5' primer and a J-beta primer mix, a second PCR was run for roughly 6 to 11 cycles. MiXCR, applied by TCRdb to the 5' RACE reads, yields one record per CDR3 protein. There are about 1.7 million distinct CDR3 sequences in the sample; roughly 27% occur only once, and 7.7% lies in the top ten. The material sequenced was blood. Receptors originate from a woman aged 25 to 39 in good health.

The chain joins TRBV5-1 to TRBJ1-1; possible D gene TRBD1, 6 bases. V was cut by 2 bases and J by 4 bases, with 24 bases left in between. The CDR3 sequence is 18 residues long. The germline CDR1 and CDR2 sequences are SGHRS and YFSETQ. The CDR3 reads CASSFDQSNWGRGTEAFF. The CDR3 nucleotides read TGCGCCAGCAGCTTTGACCAATCTAACTGGGGGCGCGGCACTGAAGCTTTCTTT.

CDR3 bases: TGTGCCACCAGCGGCCGTCCCGGGACAGGGGGCCCCTACAATGAGCAGTTCTTC. Translated, it gives CATSGRPGTGGPYNEQFF. V gene TRBV15 combines with J gene TRBJ2-1, with 12 bases fitting TRBD1. Per the germline V gene, CDR1 is LNHNV and CDR2 is YYDKDF (reference sequence). The CDR3 is 18 amino acids. The V segment lost 5 bases and the J segment 2 bases; nucleotides outside the gene matches: 10. The full variable domain, with the rest looked up from reference TRBV15 and TRBJ2-1, is DAMVIQNPRYQVTQFGKPVTLSCSQTLNHNVMYWYQQKSSQAPKLLFHYYDKDFNNEADTPDNFQSRRPNTSFCFLDIRSPGLGDTAMYLCATSGRPGTGGPYNEQFFGPGTRLTVL.

This clonotype was seen many times. The gene calls are TRBV27 and TRBJ2-7, with 9 bases identical to TRBD1. With 7 bases clipped from V and 4 bases from J, the junction kept 11 bases outside the gene matches. Germline lookup yields CDR1 MNHEY and CDR2 SMNVEV (reference sequence). The CDR3 is made up of 15 amino acids. For the CDR3, the DNA is TGTGCCAGCAACACGAAGGGACAGGGTCATTACGAGCAGTACTTC. This translates into CASNTKGQGHYEQYF.

The chain joins TRBV9 to TRBJ2-3, with a tentative D call TRBD1 (5 bases). Trimming took off 0 bases at V and 5 bases at J, with 13 bases between the two ends. From germline, CDR1 is SGDLS and CDR2 YYNGEE. CDR3 length equals 15 residues. This chain's CDR3 is CASSVGSTGEDTQYF. In nucleotides, the CDR3 is TGTGCCAGCAGCGTAGGGTCTACAGGTGAAGATACGCAGTATTTT.

This clonotype has more than one count but fewer than ten. This chain connects TRBV29-1 to TRBJ2-7, with unresolved D. Germline V gives CDR1 SQVTM, CDR2 ANQGSEA. V was shortened by 4 bases and J by 2 bases, with 9 bases between the two germline ends. The CDR3 has 12 amino acids. CDR3 loop: CSVGLGPYEQYF. The DNA for the CDR3 is TGCAGCGTTGGGTTGGGCCCCTACGAGCAGTACTTC.

This clonotype was picked up a small number of times. The junction departs from the called germline gene at one end, perhaps through a read error. This chain connects TRBV11-1 to TRBJ2-4; weak D call: TRBD2 (5 bases). CDR1 is SGHAT and CDR2 is FQDESV in the germline V gene (reference sequence). The CDR3 runs 14 residues. The CDR3 region is CAGSLRASPTTQYF. The CDR3 DNA is TGTGCCGGCAGCTTGAGGGCCTCGCCTACGACGCAGTACTTC.

The chain carries TRBV11-2 and TRBJ2-1; 8 bases match TRBD2. Per germline, CDR1 SGHAT and CDR2 FQNNGV. The CDR3 has 15 amino acids. V trimming: 5 bases; J trimming: 6 bases; junction bases outside the gene matches: 9. The CDR3 loop reads CASSRRAGGVNEQFF. In nucleotides, the CDR3 is TGTGCCAGCAGCCGTAGGGCGGGGGGCGTCAATGAGCAGTTCTTC. Full variable domain (outside the CDR3, taken from reference TRBV11-2 and TRBJ2-1): EAGVAQSPRYKIIEKRQSVAFWCNPISGHATLYWYQQILGQGPKLLIQFQNNGVVDDSQLPKDRFSAERLKGVDSTLKIQPAKLEDSAVYLCASSRRAGGVNEQFFGPGTRLTVL.

With regard to this clonotype: Germline and junction disagree at one end, which may indicate a read error. V is TRBV6-5 and J is TRBJ2-7; D gene ambiguous. This CDR3 has 15 amino acids. Looked up from germline, CDR1 is MNHEY and CDR2 is SVGAGI. CDR3 in DNA: TGTACCAGCAGTTACTCGACTGGGTTGGGTCGGGAGCAGTACTTC. It is translated as CTSSYSTGLGREQYF.

This clonotype has more than one count but fewer than ten. In nucleotides, the CDR3 is TGTGCCAGCAGTTACGGGGCCGACTACGAGCAGTACTTC. Amino acid sequence: CASSYGADYEQYF. The chain employs TRBV6-2 or TRBV6-3 and TRBJ2-4; D might be TRBD1 (5 bases). The last part of the DNA fits TRBJ2-7 better; the J call may be wrong. The CDR3 has 13 amino acids. CDR1 MNHEY and CDR2 SVGEGT come from the germline V gene.

The chain combines TRBV24-1 with TRBJ2-7; D may correspond to TRBD1 or TRBD2 (5 bases each). There are 17 residues in the CDR3. The germline V and J ends were trimmed by 4 bases and 3 bases, with 21 bases remaining between them. Germline CDR1 reads KGHDR; CDR2 reads SFDVKD. CDR3 bases: TGTGCCACCAGTGACACAGACAGCCCCGCCGGGATCTACGAGCAGTACTTC. Its protein is CATSDTDSPAGIYEQYF.

V usage is TRBV5-1 and J usage is TRBJ2-7, with 7 bases aligning to TRBD1. V trimming: 0 bases; J trimming: 3 bases; junction bases outside the gene matches: 6. Germline V CDR1 and CDR2: SGHRS, YFSETQ. This CDR3 contains 15 residues. The CDR3 is CASSLEAPGGYEQYF. The DNA for the CDR3 is TGCGCCAGCAGCTTGGAGGCGCCAGGGGGCTACGAGCAGTACTTC.

On this clonotype itself: Mismatch with germline at one junction end may stem from a read error. The chain uses TRBV20-1 and TRBJ2-4; 8 positions match TRBD1. The J call is doubtful: the DNA matches TRBJ2-7 better. The CDR3 totals 12 residues. The germline CDR1 and CDR2 sequences are DFQATT and SNEGSKA (reference sequence). This CDR3 is CSFDRGSNEQYF. The CDR3 DNA reads TGCAGTTTCGACAGGGGCTCCAACGAGCAGTACTTC.

This clonotype was observed many times. As DNA, the CDR3 is TGTGCCAGCACCCCCGGCACCGGGGGAGAGGGAGAGACCCAGTACTTC. Encoded protein: CASTPGTGGEGETQYF. The rearrangement uses TRBV12-3 or TRBV12-4 and TRBJ2-5, with D possibly being TRBD2 (6 bases). V lost 7 bases, J lost 4 bases, and 22 bases lay in between. This CDR3 has 16 amino acids.

The J gene is TRBJ2-7, the V gene TRBV29-1, with 9 positions matching TRBD1. The CDR3 runs 15 residues. Germline-derived CDR1 and CDR2 are SQVTM and ANQGSEA. Trimming at V came to 5 bases and at J to 3 bases, leaving 11 bases not matched to a gene. The CDR3, as DNA: TGCAGCGTTAACGGGGGAGGGACAGGGAGCTACGAGCAGTACTTC. Residues: CSVNGGGTGSYEQYF.

The chain is built from TRBV6-2 or TRBV6-3 and TRBJ1-1; D uncertain. V was pared by 2 bases and J by 1 base, with 11 bases between. Germline lookup yields CDR1 MNHEY and CDR2 SVGEGT. This CDR3 region has 15 residues. The CDR3 coding sequence is TGTGCCAGCAGTTACGGTACCGTTTCGAACACTGAAGCTTTCTTT. This translates into CASSYGTVSNTEAFF.

On this clonotype: Given a much more abundant clone one base away, this may be a read error. This chain connects TRBV2 to TRBJ2-7, with 9 bases that match TRBD2. The CDR3 length is 15 residues. CDR1 and CDR2 from the germline V gene are SNHLY and FYNNEI. The J segment lost 4 bases and the V segment lost 1 base, leaving 5 bases of the junction unmatched. Written as DNA, the CDR3 is TGTGCCAGCAGTGAAGGGCGGGGGGGCTGGTACGAGCAGTACTTC. This sequence encodes CASSEGRGGWYEQYF.